The clone carrying this T cell receptor beta chain has a count of ten or more. Its matching antigen is unknown. These data originate in a study of CD8 T cells in ankylosing spondylitis. The germline CDR1 and CDR2 sequences are MNHEY and SVGAGI. This CDR3 is 15 amino acids long. Trimming took off 4 bases at V and 3 bases at J, with 15 bases between the two ends. Each CDR3 protein is one row after TCRdb ran MiXCR on the 5' RACE reads. The sample shows about 220,000 distinct CDR3 sequences, 7.3% of them seen only once. Findings and caveats of the study: Under 10 highly homologous variants formed a TCR beta motif that appeared characteristic of ankylosing spondylitis blood. Reports say disease-linked clones showed up significantly more in matched ankylosing spondylitis synovial fluid.

Sequences were obtained from blood, either unsorted or a sorted T cell fraction (not recorded which). The J gene is TRBJ1-2, the V gene TRBV6-5, with no clear D. This TCR was recovered from a male donor with ankylosing spondylitis. The CDR3 reads CASSSSLGMYYGYTF. The CDR3, as DNA: TGTGCCAGCAGTTCGTCGTTAGGGATGTACTATGGCTACACCTTC.